The 22 T cell receptor beta chains below come from one sample, sequenced in a study of cytomegalovirus exposure and HLA in healthy donors. Only in-frame clones appear in the TCRdb table, and some are missing; sequencing was by immunoSEQ multiplex PCR. The sample shows around 400,000 clones, roughly 90% of them seen only once. The sample taken for sequencing was PBMCs. These receptor sequences come from a young woman in good health and CMV-seronegative.

The chain employs TRBV6-1 and TRBJ1-4; TRBD1 aligns across 9 bases. The CDR3 loop spans 14 amino acids. The trim removed 6 bases at V and 4 bases at J, leaving 3 bases unmatched. Per germline, CDR1 MNHNS and CDR2 SASEGT. The CDR3 nucleotides are TGTGCCAGCAGGGGGACAGGGTTTAATGAAAAACTGTTTTTT. It specifies CASRGTGFNEKLFF.

This clone was seen just once. The J gene is TRBJ2-3, the V gene TRBV9; D is undetermined. Trimming took off 4 bases at V and 4 bases at J, with 16 bases between the two ends. Germline V gene data show CDR1 as SGDLS and CDR2 as YYNGEE. The CDR3 is made up of 15 amino acids. CDR3 nucleotide sequence: TGTGCCAGCAGCCCCTCGGATAGCTTCGCAGATACGCAGTATTTT. Residues: CASSPSDSFADTQYF.

This clone was observed a few times. The chain carries TRBV6-8 and TRBJ2-3; 10 positions agree with TRBD2. The CDR3 totals 13 residues. The J segment lost 9 bases and the V segment lost 4 bases, leaving 4 bases of the junction unmatched. Looked up from germline, CDR1 is MNHGY and CDR2 is SAAAGT. The DNA for the CDR3 is TGTGCCAGCAGTTGGGGACTAGCGAAAACGCAGTATTTT. Its protein product is CASSWGLAKTQYF.

The chain recombines TRBV13 with TRBJ2-1; the D gene is possibly TRBD1 (5 bases). Germline V gene lookup returns CDR1 PRHDT and CDR2 FYEKMQ (reference sequence). With 1 base removed from V and 4 bases from J, the gap between germline ends came to 8 bases. The CDR3 runs 14 residues. CDR3 protein: CASSLAGPYNEQFF. The CDR3 nucleotides are TGTGCCAGCAGCTTAGCAGGGCCATACAATGAGCAGTTCTTC.

The chain couples TRBV4-1 to TRBJ1-2; a weak D match, TRBD1 (6 bases). Trimming cost V 4 bases and J 1 base, with 16 bases left between them. The length of the CDR3 is 16 residues. The germline V gene has CDR1 MGHRA and CDR2 YSYEKL. The DNA of the CDR3 is TGCGCCAGCAGCCTTTATAACGGACAGAATAACTATGGCTACACCTTC. Protein: CASSLYNGQNNYGYTF.

This chain uses TRBV29-1 with TRBJ2-3, with D uncertain. This CDR3 is 10 amino acids long. The germline CDR1 and CDR2 sequences are SQVTM and ANQGSEA. Trimming cost V 5 bases and J 6 bases, with 6 bases left between them. The CDR3 sequence: CSVKEDTQYF. CDR3 DNA: TGCAGCGTTAAGGAGGATACGCAGTATTTT.

The CDR3, as DNA: TGTGCCAGCAGTTTATTCGTTGGGGCAGGCGATACCTACGAGCAGTACTTC. It encodes CASSLFVGAGDTYEQYF. This sequence joins TRBV27 and TRBJ2-7; a weak D match, TRBD1 (5 bases). This CDR3 comprises 17 residues. Trimming took 1 base from V and 2 from J, leaving 18 bases between them. Per germline, CDR1 MNHEY and CDR2 SMNVEV (reference sequence).

The V call is TRBV2, the J call TRBJ2-5; 9 nucleotides agree with TRBD1. CDR1 is SNHLY and CDR2 is FYNNEI in the germline V gene. The CDR3 runs to 16 residues. V was pared by 6 bases and J by 2 bases, with 10 bases of the junction left unmatched. CDR3: CASSAVGTGSQETQYF. The CDR3 coding sequence is TGTGCCAGCAGCGCCGTCGGGACAGGGTCGCAAGAGACCCAGTACTTC.

This chain connects TRBV29-1 to TRBJ1-2; unclear D gene. V was shortened by 4 bases and J by 5 bases, with 11 bases between the two germline ends. CDR1 is SQVTM, CDR2 ANQGSEA, per germline. This CDR3 region has 12 residues. CDR3 loop: CSVANSPYGYTF. CDR3 bases: TGCAGCGTTGCTAACAGCCCATATGGCTACACCTTC.

The rearrangement uses TRBV7-6 and TRBJ2-1, with 11 positions matching TRBD1. The CDR3 loop spans 17 amino acids. The germline CDR1 and CDR2 sequences are SGHVS and FNYEAQ. With V trimmed by 1 base and J by 6 bases, 8 bases remained unmatched. This chain's CDR3 is CASSLGAAGTGGNEQFF. The CDR3 region has the DNA TGTGCCAGCAGCTTAGGAGCCGCCGGGACAGGGGGCAATGAGCAGTTCTTC.

This rearrangement joins TRBV19 to TRBJ1-1; D unclear. Per the germline V gene, CDR1 is LNHDA and CDR2 is SQIVND (reference sequence). V was trimmed by 4 bases and J by 3 bases, leaving 15 bases between them. The CDR3 is made up of 15 amino acids. This CDR3 is CASSTPVLADTEAFF. In DNA, the CDR3 is TGTGCCAGTAGTACCCCCGTCCTGGCGGACACTGAAGCTTTCTTT.

CDR3 protein: CASSSGTFREQYF. In DNA, the CDR3 is TGCGCCAGCAGCTCTGGGACATTTCGGGAGCAGTACTTC. The rearrangement links TRBV5-1 to TRBJ2-7; D perhaps matches TRBD1 (6 bases). V lost 3 bases and J 7 bases, leaving 14 bases between the germline ends. In germline, CDR1 is SGHRS, CDR2 YFSETQ. This CDR3 has 13 amino acids.

The chain links TRBV5-1 to TRBJ2-3; D possibly corresponds to TRBD2 (5 bases). CDR3 length: 13 residues. Trimming stripped 3 bases from V and 4 bases from J, with 9 bases between. The germline gives CDR1 SGHRS, CDR2 YFSETQ. The CDR3 DNA follows: TGCGCCAGCAGCTGGGGAGATGCAGATACGCAGTATTTT. Its protein product is CASSWGDADTQYF.

This clone has only one observation. The V gene is TRBV2, the J gene TRBJ1-6; 9 bases fit TRBD1. The V and J ends lost 7 bases and 6 bases, in that order; junction bases with no gene match: 13. The CDR3 contains 17 residues. CDR1 and CDR2 from the germline V gene are SNHLY and FYNNEI. CDR3 DNA sequence: TGTGCCAGCAAGTGGGGCCCAACAGGGGGCACTAATTCACCCCTCCACTTT. Protein: CASKWGPTGGTNSPLHF.

The chain is built from TRBV19 and TRBJ2-1; possibly TRBD2 for D (5 bases). V gave up 0 bases and J gave up 9 bases, with 9 bases separating them. The CDR3 totals 13 residues. Germline values: CDR1 LNHDA, CDR2 SQIVND (reference sequence). In nucleotides, the CDR3 is TGTGCCAGTAGTATAGATGAGGGCGGTGAGCAGTTCTTC. This codes for CASSIDEGGEQFF.

This sequence joins TRBV5-6 and TRBJ2-7; 8 bases agree with TRBD1. Per germline, CDR1 SGHDT and CDR2 YYEEEE. The junction had 12 bases not matched to a gene; V was cut back by 2 bases and J by 5 bases. The CDR3 covers 16 residues. The DNA for the CDR3 is TGTGCCAGCAGCTTTGGTGGGACAGGTTCTATCCACGAGCAGTACTTC. It yields the protein CASSFGGTGSIHEQYF.

J is TRBJ1-1 and V is TRBV7-8; D not resolved. The CDR3 is 11 residues long. Per germline, CDR1 SGHVS and CDR2 FQNEAQ. V was clipped by 5 bases and J by 5 bases, with 6 bases between them. CDR3 in DNA: TGTGCCAGCAGCACGGTGACTGAAGCTTTCTTT. Protein sequence: CASSTVTEAFF.

The chain carries TRBV6-6 and TRBJ2-7, with a tentative D call TRBD1 (5 bases). Trimming left V 5 bases short and J 0 bases short, with 17 bases between. Germline V CDR1 and CDR2: MNHNY, SVGAGI (reference sequence). The CDR3 has 16 residues. CDR3: CASSQVGRPSSYEQYF. The CDR3 bases are TGTGCCAGCAGTCAAGTGGGGCGCCCGAGCTCCTACGAGCAGTACTTC.

This chain joins TRBV12-5 and TRBJ1-1, with 7 positions matching TRBD1. The V segment lost 0 bases and the J segment 0 bases; nucleotides outside the gene matches: 22. Looked up from germline, CDR1 is LGHNT and CDR2 is FRNRAP. The CDR3 runs to 22 residues. DNA of the CDR3: TGTGCTAGTGGTTTGGTACACCATCCAATTGGCGATGACGACAGGGTGAACACTGAAGCTTTCTTT. Amino acids: CASGLVHHPIGDDDRVNTEAFF.

This clone appeared once. This chain connects TRBV7-2 to TRBJ2-6; D might be TRBD1 (5 bases). Trimming stripped 3 bases from V and 1 base from J, with 19 bases between. The CDR3 has 19 residues. CDR1 SGHTA and CDR2 FQGNSA come from the germline V gene. For the CDR3, the DNA is TGTGCCAGCAGCTTGGGGCTTGGGCCCCTCGGGTCTGGGGCCAACGTCCTGACTTTC. This codes for CASSLGLGPLGSGANVLTF.

CDR3 sequence: CASSQVADSFNTEAFF. CDR3 nucleotide sequence: TGCGCCAGCAGCCAAGTAGCCGACAGCTTTAACACTGAAGCTTTCTTT. This chain uses TRBV4-1 with TRBJ1-1; a weak D match, TRBD1 (5 bases). CDR3 size: 16 residues. With 1 base removed from V and 2 bases from J, the gap between germline ends came to 14 bases. Per the germline V gene, CDR1 is MGHRA and CDR2 is YSYEKL.

To note about this clone: This specimen includes other DNA sequences encoding the same CDR3. The V call is TRBV29-1, the J call TRBJ2-3; D is perhaps TRBD2 (6 bases). Trimming took off 6 bases at V and 0 bases at J, with 7 bases between the two ends. Germline CDR1 reads SQVTM; CDR2 reads ANQGSEA. This CDR3 region has 12 residues. This CDR3 reads CSVGTSTDTQYF. CDR3 in DNA: TGCAGCGTGGGGACTAGCACAGATACGCAGTATTTT.